The sequence of this T cell receptor (beta chain) was determined in a study of T-cell memory formation after mild COVID-19. The overall study: TCR clusters largely stayed donor specific.

This clonotype was counted between two and nine times. Its antigen is still unknown. The CDR3 has 13 amino acids. Germline values: CDR1 MNHEY, CDR2 SVGEGT. The V and J ends lost 7 bases and 2 bases, in that order; junction bases with no gene match: 3. Notes on the study in general: Memory from before infection featured some responding clones, which suggests cross-reactive memory joined. Later expanders leaned CD4+, whereas day 15 to 85 contracting clones were balanced CD4/CD8.

One entry per CDR3 protein, called by TCRdb with MiXCR from the 5' RACE reads. The data contain nearly 350,000 distinct CDR3 sequences, roughly 13% of them singletons. This TCR came from a man younger than 35 who had mild COVID-19 (a few samples of this study predate the infection). Cell type and time point are not known. The chain has TRBV6-2 or TRBV6-3 and TRBJ1-1; 8 bases line up with TRBD1. Material: PBMCs or a T cell subset sorted from them (not recorded which). The DNA for the CDR3 is TGTGCCAGCAACGGACAGGGAAACACTGAAGCTTTCTTT. Translating it yields CASNGQGNTEAFF.